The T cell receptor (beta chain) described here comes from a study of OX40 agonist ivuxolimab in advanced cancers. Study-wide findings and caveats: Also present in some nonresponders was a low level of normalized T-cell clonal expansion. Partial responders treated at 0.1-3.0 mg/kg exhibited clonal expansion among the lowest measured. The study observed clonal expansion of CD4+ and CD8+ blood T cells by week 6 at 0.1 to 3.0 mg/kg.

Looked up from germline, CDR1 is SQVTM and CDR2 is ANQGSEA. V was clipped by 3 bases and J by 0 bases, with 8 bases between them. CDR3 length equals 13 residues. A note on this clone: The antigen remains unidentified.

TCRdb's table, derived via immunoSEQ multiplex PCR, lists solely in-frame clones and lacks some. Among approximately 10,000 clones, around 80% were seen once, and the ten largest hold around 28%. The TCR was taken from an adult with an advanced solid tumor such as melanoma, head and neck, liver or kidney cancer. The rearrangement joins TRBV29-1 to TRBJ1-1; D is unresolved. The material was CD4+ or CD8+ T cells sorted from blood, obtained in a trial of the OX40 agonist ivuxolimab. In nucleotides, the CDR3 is TGCAGCGTTGAGGTCAGCCTGAACACTGAAGCTTTCTTT. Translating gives CSVEVSLNTEAFF.